Described below is a single T cell receptor (beta chain) sequence and its context. Its antigen is as yet unknown. The source of the sample is a study of PD-1 blockade in classical Hodgkin lymphoma. General observations from the study: The drivers behind the repertoire differences, possibly disease activity or prior therapy, remain undefined. It was reported that newly diagnosed patients had less baseline TCR diversity than healthy donors. TCR diversity rose significantly by C4D1 in CD4+ but not CD8+ cells.

CDR3 length equals 15 residues. Germline CDR1 is SGHDN and CDR2 is FVKESK. J gave up 3 bases and V 4 bases, and 5 bases lay outside the gene matches. Assay: immunoSEQ multiplex PCR; the TCRdb copy retains only in-frame clones and omits some. Here the sample spans about 93,000 clones, about nine tenths being singletons. Each patient experienced a relapse that followed autologous stem cell transplantation, and brentuximab vedotin exposure varied. The sequence came from a human donor with classical Hodgkin lymphoma. The chain combines TRBV14 with TRBJ2-2, with TRBD2 matching 7 bases. Sequences were derived from peripheral blood mononuclear cells (PBMCs), sampled before the second cycle of nivolumab. The CDR3 region has the DNA TGTGCCAGCAGCCCAATAGCGGGCCACACCGGGGAGCTGTTTTTT. Translating gives CASSPIAGHTGELFF.